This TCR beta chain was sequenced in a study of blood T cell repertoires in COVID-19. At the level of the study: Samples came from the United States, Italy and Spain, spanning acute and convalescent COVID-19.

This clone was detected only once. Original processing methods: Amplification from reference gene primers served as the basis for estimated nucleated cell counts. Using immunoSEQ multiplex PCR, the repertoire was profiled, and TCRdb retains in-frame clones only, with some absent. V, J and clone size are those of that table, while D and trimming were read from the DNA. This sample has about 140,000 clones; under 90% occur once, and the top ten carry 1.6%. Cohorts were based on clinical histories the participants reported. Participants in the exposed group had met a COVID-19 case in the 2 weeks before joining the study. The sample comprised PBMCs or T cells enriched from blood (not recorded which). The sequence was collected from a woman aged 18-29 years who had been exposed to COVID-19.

The DNA for the CDR3 is TGTGCCAGCAGCCAGCTTAGCGGGAGGGCCCTTTCCTACAATGAGCAGTTCTTC. This encodes CASSQLSGRALSYNEQFF. This chain uses TRBV3-1 (or the pseudogene TRBV3-2) with TRBJ2-1; TRBD2 matches 11 bases. Trimming cost V 3 bases and J 1 base; bases outside gene matches: 8. The germline CDR1 and CDR2 sequences are LGHDT and YNNKEL (reference sequence). CDR3 size: 18 residues.